These 17 T cell receptor beta chains were sequenced from one sample in a study of cytomegalovirus exposure and HLA in healthy donors. Libraries were prepared by immunoSEQ multiplex PCR; TCRdb keeps only in-frame clonotypes and omits some of them. The repertoire holds 120,000 or so clones, with 85% to 90% as singletons. Sequencing was done on a sample of PBMCs. The receptors stem from a woman aged 18-30 years in good health and CMV-seronegative.

V is TRBV19 and J is TRBJ2-3, with D maybe TRBD2 (5 bases). Germline V gives CDR1 LNHDA, CDR2 SQIVND (reference sequence). V lost 4 bases and J lost 0, with 17 bases in between. The CDR3 loop spans 17 amino acids. The DNA for the CDR3 is TGTGCCAGTAGTAGGGCGGGCCAGAGTCTGAGCACAGATACGCAGTATTTT. Amino acids: CASSRAGQSLSTDTQYF.

This rearrangement joins TRBV5-1 to TRBJ2-5, with D possibly TRBD1 on 5 matching bases. The V end lost 1 base, the J end lost 5 bases, and 9 bases lay between the germline ends. The CDR3 runs to 13 residues. The germline CDR1 and CDR2 sequences are SGHRS and YFSETQ. CDR3: CASSLFPGETQYF. The CDR3 coding sequence is TGCGCCAGCAGCTTGTTTCCAGGGGAGACCCAGTACTTC. Looking up the rest from reference TRBV5-1 and TRBJ2-5 gives the full variable domain: KAGVTQTPRYLIKTRGQQVTLSCSPISGHRSVSWYQQTPGQGLQFLFEYFSETQRNKGNFPGRFSGRQFSNSRSEMNVSTLELGDSALYLCASSLFPGETQYFGPGTRLLVL.

The V gene is TRBV5-1, the J gene TRBJ2-3, with D tentatively TRBD2 (5 bases). This CDR3 has 16 residues. Germline-derived CDR1 and CDR2 are SGHRS and YFSETQ. V dropped 1 base and J dropped 1 base, with 13 bases sitting between them. This CDR3 reads CASSLLRDGRTDTQYF. The CDR3 coding sequence is TGCGCCAGCAGCTTGCTCCGGGATGGACGCACAGATACGCAGTATTTT.

The J gene is TRBJ2-1, the V gene TRBV5-8; the match to TRBD1 covers 10 bases. Trimming cost V 3 bases and J 4 bases; bases outside gene matches: 4. The CDR3 contains 15 residues. The V gene's germline CDR1 is SGHTS and CDR2 YDEGEE. The CDR3 nucleotides are TGTGCCAGCAGCTCGTGGGACAGGGGATACAATGAGCAGTTCTTC. Its protein product is CASSSWDRGYNEQFF.

The chain has TRBV30 and TRBJ2-5, with 8 bases identical to TRBD2. The CDR3 has 14 amino acids. Germline V gene lookup returns CDR1 GTSNPN and CDR2 SVGIG (reference sequence). Unmatched junction bases numbered 8, after V lost 2 bases and J lost 6 bases. The CDR3 loop is CAWSTSGSGKTQYF. DNA of the CDR3: TGTGCCTGGAGTACAAGCGGGAGTGGAAAGACCCAGTACTTC.

This clone was observed once. The chain recombines TRBV20-1 with TRBJ2-7; the match to TRBD1 covers 9 bases. CDR1 is DFQATT and CDR2 is SNEGSKA in the germline V gene (reference sequence). The CDR3 runs 11 residues. The CDR3, as DNA: TGCAGTGTTCCTAACCCGGGACAGGGTGAAGTC. It translates to CSVPNPGQGEV.

The chain carries TRBV2 and TRBJ2-7, with D maybe TRBD1 (6 bases). Trimming removed 11 bases at V and 3 bases at J, with 17 bases between. CDR1 is SNHLY and CDR2 is FYNNEI in the germline V gene. This CDR3 is built from 13 residues. CDR3 sequence: CAGETGRHYEQYV. The CDR3 region has the DNA TGTGCCGGAGAGACAGGCCGACACTACGAGCAGTACGTC.

This sequence joins TRBV4-1 and TRBJ1-4; 8 bases fit TRBD1. Germline trimming cut 3 bases from V and 7 bases from J; bases unmatched to any gene: 10. The CDR3 covers 16 residues. Germline V gives CDR1 MGHRA, CDR2 YSYEKL. CDR3 sequence reads: CASSQAWTGPVEKLFF. CDR3 coding DNA: TGCGCCAGCAGCCAGGCCTGGACAGGGCCCGTTGAAAAACTGTTTTTT.

The rearrangement joins TRBV28 to TRBJ2-7; TRBD2 matches at 7 bases. The CDR3 consists of 14 residues. Germline CDR1 reads MDHEN; CDR2 reads SYDVKM. The J segment lost 6 bases and the V segment lost 4 bases, leaving 9 bases of the junction unmatched. The CDR3 reads CASSSSGGGVEQYF. The CDR3, as DNA: TGTGCCAGCAGTTCGTCGGGAGGAGGGGTCGAGCAGTACTTC.

The gene calls are TRBV18 and TRBJ2-4; possibly TRBD1 for D (5 bases). The CDR3 contains 15 residues. The V gene's germline CDR1 is KGHSH and CDR2 LQKENI. V gave up 2 bases and J gave up 1 base, with 9 bases separating them. The CDR3 region is CASSPIRAAKNIQYF. The CDR3 coding sequence is TGTGCCAGCTCACCAATCAGGGCCGCCAAAAACATTCAGTACTTC. The full variable domain, completed using reference TRBV18 and TRBJ2-4, is NAGVMQNPRHLVRRRGQEARLRCSPMKGHSHVYWYRQLPEEGLKFMVYLQKENIIDESGMPKERFSAEFPKEGPSILRIQQVVRGDSAAYFCASSPIRAAKNIQYFGAGTRLSVL.

This clone has only one observation. The chain combines TRBV6-5 with TRBJ1-2; 8 nucleotides match TRBD1. With V trimmed by 5 bases and J by 9 bases, 14 bases remained unmatched. The germline CDR1 and CDR2 sequences are MNHEY and SVGAGI. The CDR3 length is 15 residues. CDR3 loop: CASSPRQGAVGSYTF. The CDR3, as DNA: TGTGCCAGCAGTCCTCGGCAGGGGGCGGTGGGTAGCTACACCTTC.

This clone appeared a single time. This chain connects TRBV7-2 to TRBJ2-3; TRBD2 aligns across 8 bases. CDR1 is SGHTA, CDR2 FQGNSA, per germline. This CDR3 has 13 residues. V was clipped by 1 base and J by 10 bases; unmatched bases: 4. CDR3 loop: CASSLEGTRAQYF. CDR3 sequence (DNA): TGTGCCAGCAGCTTAGAGGGGACTAGAGCGCAGTATTTT.

CDR3 sequence (DNA): TGTGCCAGCAGCTTGCAGGGCCATAGCAATCAGCCCCAGCATTTT. Translation: CASSLQGHSNQPQHF. The chain links TRBV5-6 to TRBJ1-5, with D possibly matching TRBD1 (5 bases). The germline CDR1 and CDR2 sequences are SGHDT and YYEEEE. CDR3 size: 15 residues. Deletions cut 1 base from V and 0 bases from J, with 8 bases between. The variable domain in full, with the rest retrieved from reference TRBV5-6 and TRBJ1-5, is DAGVTQSPTHLIKTRGQQVTLRCSPKSGHDTVSWYQQALGQGPQFIFQYYEEEERQRGNFPDRFSGHQFPNYSSELNVNALLLGDSALYLCASSLQGHSNQPQHFGDGTRLSIL.

This chain connects TRBV5-1 to TRBJ1-1, with 7 bases aligning to TRBD1. This CDR3 has 13 amino acids. From germline, CDR1 is SGHRS and CDR2 YFSETQ. V lost 0 bases, J lost 7 bases, and 3 bases stayed unmatched. CDR3 nucleotide sequence: TGCGCCAGCAGCTTGGCGGGGGACAGTGAAGCTTTCTTT. Amino acids: CASSLAGDSEAFF.

This chain links TRBV5-4 with TRBJ1-4, with D tentatively TRBD1 (6 bases). Trimming pared 2 bases from V and 5 bases from J, leaving 13 bases between. CDR3 length: 15 amino acids. CDR1 is SGHNT, CDR2 YYREEE, per germline (reference sequence). CDR3 residues: CASSFTGHTNEKLFF. In nucleotides, the CDR3 is TGTGCCAGCAGCTTTACGGGACACACAAATGAAAAACTGTTTTTT.

This rearrangement joins TRBV28 to TRBJ1-1; 10 bases agree with TRBD1. The CDR3 totals 17 residues. Germline V gene sequence: CDR1 MDHEN, CDR2 SYDVKM. The junction had 13 bases not matched to a gene; V was cut back by 6 bases and J by 3 bases. The CDR3 nucleotides are TGTGCCAGCAGGCCCGGGACAGGGGATTCATGGTACACTGAAGCTTTCTTT. This translates into CASRPGTGDSWYTEAFF.

This chain links TRBV7-6 with TRBJ1-6, with no clear D. Germline CDR1 is SGHVS and CDR2 is FNYEAQ. This CDR3 contains 13 residues. The V end lost 5 bases, the J end lost 7 bases, and 9 bases lay between the germline ends. The CDR3 DNA reads as TGTGCCAGCAGCGCCTTACAGAATTCACCCCTCCACTTT. Translating it yields CASSALQNSPLHF.